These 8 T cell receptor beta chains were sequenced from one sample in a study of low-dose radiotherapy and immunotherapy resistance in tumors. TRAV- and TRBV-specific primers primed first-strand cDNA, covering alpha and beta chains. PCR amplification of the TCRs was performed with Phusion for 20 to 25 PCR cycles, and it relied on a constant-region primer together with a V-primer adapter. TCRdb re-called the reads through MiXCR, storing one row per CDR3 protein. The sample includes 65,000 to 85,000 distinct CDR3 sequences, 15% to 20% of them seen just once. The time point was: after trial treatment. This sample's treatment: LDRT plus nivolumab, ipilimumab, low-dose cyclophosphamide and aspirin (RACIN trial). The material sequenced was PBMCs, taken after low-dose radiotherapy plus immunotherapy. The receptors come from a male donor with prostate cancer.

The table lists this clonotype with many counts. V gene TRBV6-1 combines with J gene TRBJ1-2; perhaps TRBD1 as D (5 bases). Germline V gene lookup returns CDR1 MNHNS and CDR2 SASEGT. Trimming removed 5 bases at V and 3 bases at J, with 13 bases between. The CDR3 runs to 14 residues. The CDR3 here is CASSRNRMDYGYTF. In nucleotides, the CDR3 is TGTGCCAGCAGTCGGAACAGGATGGACTATGGCTACACCTTC.

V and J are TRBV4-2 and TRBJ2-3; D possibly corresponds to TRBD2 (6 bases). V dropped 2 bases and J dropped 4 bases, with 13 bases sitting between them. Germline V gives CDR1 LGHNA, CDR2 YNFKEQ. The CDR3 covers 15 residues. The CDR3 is CASSQSSGDPDTQYF. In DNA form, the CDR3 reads TGTGCCAGCAGCCAAAGCTCGGGGGATCCAGATACGCAGTATTTT.

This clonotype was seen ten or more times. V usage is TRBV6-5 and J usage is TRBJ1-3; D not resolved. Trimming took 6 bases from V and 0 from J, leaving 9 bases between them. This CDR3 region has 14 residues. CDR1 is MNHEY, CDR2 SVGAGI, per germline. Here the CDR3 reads CASSSVVSGNTIYF. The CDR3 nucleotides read TGTGCCAGCAGCTCAGTCGTCTCTGGAAACACCATATATTTT.

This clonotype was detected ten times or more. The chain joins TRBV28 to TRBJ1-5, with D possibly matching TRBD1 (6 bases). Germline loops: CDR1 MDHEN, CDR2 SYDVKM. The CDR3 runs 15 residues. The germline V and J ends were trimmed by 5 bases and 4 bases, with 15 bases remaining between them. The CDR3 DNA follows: TGTGCCAGCAGTCGGGACGGGGGGGCGAATCAGCCCCAGCATTTT. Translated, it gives CASSRDGGANQPQHF.

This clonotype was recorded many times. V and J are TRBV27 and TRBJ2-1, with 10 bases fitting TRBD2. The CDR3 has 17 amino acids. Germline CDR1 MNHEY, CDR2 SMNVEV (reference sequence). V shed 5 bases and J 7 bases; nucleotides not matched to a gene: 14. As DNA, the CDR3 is TGTGCCAGCAGTCCTCGACTAGCGGGTCCCCTGGGTAATGAGCAGTTCTTC. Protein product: CASSPRLAGPLGNEQFF.

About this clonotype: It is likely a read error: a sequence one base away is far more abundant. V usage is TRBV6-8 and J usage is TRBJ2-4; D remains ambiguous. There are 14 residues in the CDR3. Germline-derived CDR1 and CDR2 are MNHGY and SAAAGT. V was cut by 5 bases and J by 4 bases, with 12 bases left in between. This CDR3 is CASSEGHLKNIQYF. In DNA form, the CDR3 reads TGTGCCAGCAGTGAAGGGCATCTTAAAAACATTCAGTACTTC.

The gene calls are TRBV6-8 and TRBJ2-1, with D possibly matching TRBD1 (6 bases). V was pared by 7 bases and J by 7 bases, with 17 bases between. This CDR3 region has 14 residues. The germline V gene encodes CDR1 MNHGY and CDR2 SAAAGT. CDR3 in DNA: TGTGCCAGCACCCGTTCAGGGGCTGAAAATGAGCAGTTCTTC. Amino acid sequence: CASTRSGAENEQFF.

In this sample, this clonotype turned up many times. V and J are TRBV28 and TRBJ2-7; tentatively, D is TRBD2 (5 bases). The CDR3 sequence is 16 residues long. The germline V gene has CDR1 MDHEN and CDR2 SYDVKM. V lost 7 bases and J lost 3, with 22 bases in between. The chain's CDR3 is CASTSGFMGDYYEQYF. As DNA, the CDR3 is TGTGCCAGCACCTCGGGGTTCATGGGTGACTACTACGAGCAGTACTTC.